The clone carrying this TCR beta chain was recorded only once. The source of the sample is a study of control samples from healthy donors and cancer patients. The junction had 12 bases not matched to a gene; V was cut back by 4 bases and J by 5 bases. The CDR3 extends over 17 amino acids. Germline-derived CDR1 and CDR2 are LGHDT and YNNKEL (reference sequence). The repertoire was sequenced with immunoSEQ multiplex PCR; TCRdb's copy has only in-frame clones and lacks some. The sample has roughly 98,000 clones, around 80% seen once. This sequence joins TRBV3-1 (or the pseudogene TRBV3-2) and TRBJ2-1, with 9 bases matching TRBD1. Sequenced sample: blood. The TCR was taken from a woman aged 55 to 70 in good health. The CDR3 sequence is CASSPTYGQGKDNEQFF. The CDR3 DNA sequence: TGTGCCAGCAGCCCTACCTACGGACAGGGGAAGGACAATGAGCAGTTCTTC.